The clone carrying this T cell receptor beta chain has just a few counts. The antigen remains undetermined. The sample belongs to a study of T-cell memory formation after mild COVID-19. Overall study: TCR clusters mostly belonged to single donors.

The length of the CDR3 is 15 residues. The germline gives CDR1 MGHDK, CDR2 SYGVNS. The V segment lost 7 bases and the J segment 1 base; nucleotides outside the gene matches: 8. Study-level points and caveats: Day 15 to 85 contractors were CD4/CD8 balanced; later expanders leaned CD4+.

From 5'RACE with constant-segment primers came TCR alpha and TCR beta cDNA libraries that carried sample barcodes and UMIs. TCRdb passed the 5' RACE reads through MiXCR, listing each CDR3 protein once. In the table there are around 450,000 distinct CDR3 sequences, 20% to 30% of which are singletons. The sample comprised PBMCs or a T cell subset sorted from them (not recorded which). The receptor was derived from an adult woman who had mild COVID-19 (a few samples of this study predate the infection). Cell type and time point are not known. The V and J genes are TRBV25-1 and TRBJ2-3; 7 bases match TRBD2. Here the CDR3 DNA reads TGTGCCAGCACCCTGACGGGGGGAGGCACAGATACGCAGTATTTT. Encoded protein: CASTLTGGGTDTQYF.